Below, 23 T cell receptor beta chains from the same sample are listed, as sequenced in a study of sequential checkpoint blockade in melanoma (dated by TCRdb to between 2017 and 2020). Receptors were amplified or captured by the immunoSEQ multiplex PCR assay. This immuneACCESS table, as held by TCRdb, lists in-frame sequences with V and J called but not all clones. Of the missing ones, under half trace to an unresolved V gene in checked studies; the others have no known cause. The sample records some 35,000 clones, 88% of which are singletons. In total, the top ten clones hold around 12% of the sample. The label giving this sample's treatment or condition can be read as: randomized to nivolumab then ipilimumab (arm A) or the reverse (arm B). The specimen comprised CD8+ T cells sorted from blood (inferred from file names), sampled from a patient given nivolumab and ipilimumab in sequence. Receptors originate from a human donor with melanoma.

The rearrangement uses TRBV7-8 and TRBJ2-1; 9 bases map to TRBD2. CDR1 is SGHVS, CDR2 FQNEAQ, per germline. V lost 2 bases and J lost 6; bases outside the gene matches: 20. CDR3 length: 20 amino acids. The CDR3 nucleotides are TGTGCCAGCAGCTTACCCCGAACTCCGCGGGAGGGCATCTCGATCAATGAGCAGTTCTTC. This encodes CASSLPRTPREGISINEQFF.

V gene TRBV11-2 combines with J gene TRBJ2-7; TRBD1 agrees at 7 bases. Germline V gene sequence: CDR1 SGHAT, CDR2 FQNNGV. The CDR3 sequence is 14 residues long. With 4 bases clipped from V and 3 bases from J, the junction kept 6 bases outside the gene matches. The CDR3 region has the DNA TGTGCCAGCAGCTCGACAGGGTCGGGCTACGAGCAGTACTTC. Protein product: CASSSTGSGYEQYF. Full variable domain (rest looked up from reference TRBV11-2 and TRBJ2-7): EAGVAQSPRYKIIEKRQSVAFWCNPISGHATLYWYQQILGQGPKLLIQFQNNGVVDDSQLPKDRFSAERLKGVDSTLKIQPAKLEDSAVYLCASSSTGSGYEQYFGPGTRLTVT.

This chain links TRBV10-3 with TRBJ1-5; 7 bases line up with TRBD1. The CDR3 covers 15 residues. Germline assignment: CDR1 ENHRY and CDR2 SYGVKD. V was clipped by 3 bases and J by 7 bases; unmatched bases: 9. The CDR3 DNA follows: TGTGCCATCAGTGATTCGACAGGGATGGGGCAGCCCCAGCATTTT. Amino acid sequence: CAISDSTGMGQPQHF.

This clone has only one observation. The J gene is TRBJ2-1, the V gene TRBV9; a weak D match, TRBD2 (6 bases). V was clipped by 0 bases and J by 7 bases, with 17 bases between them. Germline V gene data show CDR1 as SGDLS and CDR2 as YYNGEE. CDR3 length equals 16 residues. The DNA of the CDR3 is TGTGCCAGCAGCGTAGTGGAGGGTTTAAGGTATAATGAGCAGTTCTTC. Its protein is CASSVVEGLRYNEQFF. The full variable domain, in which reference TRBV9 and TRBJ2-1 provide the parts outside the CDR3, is DSGVTQTPKHLITATGQRVTLRCSPRSGDLSVYWYQQSLDQGLQFLIQYYNGEERAKGNILERFSAQQFPDLHSELNLSSLELGDSALYFCASSVVEGLRYNEQFFGPGTRLTVL.

In nucleotides, the CDR3 is TGTGCCAGCAGTTGGACAGGGAGCTCCTACGAGCAGTACTTC. Translated, it gives CASSWTGSSYEQYF. This rearrangement joins TRBV28 to TRBJ2-7; 8 bases fit TRBD1. CDR1 MDHEN and CDR2 SYDVKM come from the germline V gene. V shed 4 bases, J shed 0 bases, and the junction held 2 bases outside the gene matches. The CDR3 extends over 14 amino acids.

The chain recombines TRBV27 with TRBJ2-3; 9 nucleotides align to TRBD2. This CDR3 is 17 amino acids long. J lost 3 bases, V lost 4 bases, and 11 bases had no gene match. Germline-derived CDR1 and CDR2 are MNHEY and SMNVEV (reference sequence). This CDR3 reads CASSSDLREGLTDTQYF. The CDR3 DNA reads TGTGCCAGCAGTTCGGATTTGCGGGAGGGCCTGACAGATACGCAGTATTTT.

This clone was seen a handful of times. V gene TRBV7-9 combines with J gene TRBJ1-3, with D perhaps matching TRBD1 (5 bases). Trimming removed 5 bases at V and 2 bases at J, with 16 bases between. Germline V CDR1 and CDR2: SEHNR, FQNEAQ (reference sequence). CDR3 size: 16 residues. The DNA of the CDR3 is TGTGCCAGCAGCGTAGGCTGGGACTATCCTGGAAACACCATATATTTT. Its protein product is CASSVGWDYPGNTIYF.

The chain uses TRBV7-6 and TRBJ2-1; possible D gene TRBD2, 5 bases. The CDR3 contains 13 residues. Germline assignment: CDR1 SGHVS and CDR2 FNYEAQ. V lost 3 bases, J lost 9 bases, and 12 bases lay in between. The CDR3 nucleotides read TGTGCCAGCAGCTTTTTCCAAGGAGGTGAGCAGTTCTTC. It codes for CASSFFQGGEQFF.

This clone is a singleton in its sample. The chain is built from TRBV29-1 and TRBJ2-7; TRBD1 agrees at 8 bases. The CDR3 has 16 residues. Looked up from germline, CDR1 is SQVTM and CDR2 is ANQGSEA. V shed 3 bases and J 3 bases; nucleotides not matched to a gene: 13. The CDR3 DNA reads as TGCAGCGTTGAGCCCCCAACGGGACAGGACTACTACGAGCAGTACGTC. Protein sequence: CSVEPPTGQDYYEQYV.

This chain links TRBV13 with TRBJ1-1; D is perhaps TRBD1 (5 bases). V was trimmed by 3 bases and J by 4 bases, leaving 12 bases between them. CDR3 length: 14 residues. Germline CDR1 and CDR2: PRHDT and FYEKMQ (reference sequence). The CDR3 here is CASSFGTGGTEAFF. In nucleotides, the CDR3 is TGTGCCAGCAGCTTTGGGACTGGAGGCACTGAAGCTTTCTTT.

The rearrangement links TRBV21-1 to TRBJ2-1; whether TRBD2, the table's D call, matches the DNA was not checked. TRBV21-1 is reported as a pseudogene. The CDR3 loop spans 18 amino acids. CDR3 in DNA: TGTGCCAGCAGCAAATCGGGTCAATTAGCGGGAGAGGTTAATGAGCAGTTCTTC. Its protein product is CASSKSGQLAGEVNEQFF.

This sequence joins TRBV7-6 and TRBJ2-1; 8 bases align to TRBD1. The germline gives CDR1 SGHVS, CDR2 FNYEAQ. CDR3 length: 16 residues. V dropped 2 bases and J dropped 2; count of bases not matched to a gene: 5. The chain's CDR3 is CASSLSQGAPYNEQFF. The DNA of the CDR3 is TGTGCCAGCAGCTTAAGTCAGGGGGCCCCCTACAATGAGCAGTTCTTC.

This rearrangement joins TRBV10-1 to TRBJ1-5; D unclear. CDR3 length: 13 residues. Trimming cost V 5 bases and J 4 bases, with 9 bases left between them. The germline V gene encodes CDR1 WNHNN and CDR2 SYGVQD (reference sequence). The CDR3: CASSSGWNQPQHF. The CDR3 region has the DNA TGCGCCAGCAGTAGCGGTTGGAATCAGCCCCAGCATTTT.

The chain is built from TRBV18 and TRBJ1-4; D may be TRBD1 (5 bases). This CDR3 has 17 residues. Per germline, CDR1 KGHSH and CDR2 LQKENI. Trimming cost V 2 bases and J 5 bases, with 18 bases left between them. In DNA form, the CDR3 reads TGTGCCAGCTCACCATTTACGCAGGGACTATTAAATGAAAAACTGTTTTTT. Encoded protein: CASSPFTQGLLNEKLFF.

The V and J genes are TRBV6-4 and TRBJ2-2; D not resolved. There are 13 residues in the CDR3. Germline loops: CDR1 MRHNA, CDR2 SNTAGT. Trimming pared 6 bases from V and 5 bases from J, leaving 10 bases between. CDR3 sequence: CASSETTTGELFF. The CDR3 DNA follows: TGTGCCAGCAGCGAAACAACGACCGGGGAGCTGTTTTTT.

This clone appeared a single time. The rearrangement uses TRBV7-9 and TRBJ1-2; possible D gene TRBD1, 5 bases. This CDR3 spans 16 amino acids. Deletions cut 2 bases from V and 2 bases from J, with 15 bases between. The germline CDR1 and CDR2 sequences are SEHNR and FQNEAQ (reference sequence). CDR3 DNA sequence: TGTGCCAGCAGCTTAATGTCCTCAGGGCAAAACTATGGCTACACCTTC. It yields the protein CASSLMSSGQNYGYTF.

The CDR3 DNA sequence: TGTGCTAGTGGTTTTGGCGACAGGGTGAACACCGGGGAGCTGTTTTTT. Translating it yields CASGFGDRVNTGELFF. This sequence joins TRBV12-5 and TRBJ2-2, with TRBD1 matching 7 bases. This CDR3 is built from 16 residues. The V gene's germline CDR1 is LGHNT and CDR2 FRNRAP. Trimming cost V 3 bases and J 1 base; bases outside gene matches: 5.

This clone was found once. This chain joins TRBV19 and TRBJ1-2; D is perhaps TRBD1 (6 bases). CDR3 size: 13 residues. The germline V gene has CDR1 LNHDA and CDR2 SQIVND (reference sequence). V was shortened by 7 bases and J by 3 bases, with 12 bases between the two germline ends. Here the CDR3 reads CASKHRADYGYTF. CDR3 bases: TGTGCCAGTAAGCACAGGGCGGACTATGGCTACACCTTC.

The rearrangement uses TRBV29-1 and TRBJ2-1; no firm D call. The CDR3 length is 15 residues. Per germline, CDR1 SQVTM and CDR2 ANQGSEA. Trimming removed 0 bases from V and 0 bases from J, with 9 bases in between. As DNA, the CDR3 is TGCAGCGTTGAAGATGCGATCCACTCCTACAATGAGCAGTTCTTC. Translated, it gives CSVEDAIHSYNEQFF.

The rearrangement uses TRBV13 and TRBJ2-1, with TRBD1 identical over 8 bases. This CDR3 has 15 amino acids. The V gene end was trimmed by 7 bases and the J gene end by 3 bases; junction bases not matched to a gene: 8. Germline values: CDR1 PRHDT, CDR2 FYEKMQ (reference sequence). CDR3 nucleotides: TGTGCCAGCACCGAGGCAGGACAGGGCTACAATGAGCAGTTCTTC. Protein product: CASTEAGQGYNEQFF.

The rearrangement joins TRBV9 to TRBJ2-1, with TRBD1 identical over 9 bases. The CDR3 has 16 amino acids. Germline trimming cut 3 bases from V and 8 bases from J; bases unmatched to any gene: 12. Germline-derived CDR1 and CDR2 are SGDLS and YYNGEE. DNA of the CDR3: TGTGCCAGCAGCGGAACAGGGGGCAGCTGGTCGGATGAGCAGTTCTTC. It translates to CASSGTGGSWSDEQFF. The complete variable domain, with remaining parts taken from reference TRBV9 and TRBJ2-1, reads DSGVTQTPKHLITATGQRVTLRCSPRSGDLSVYWYQQSLDQGLQFLIQYYNGEERAKGNILERFSAQQFPDLHSELNLSSLELGDSALYFCASSGTGGSWSDEQFFGPGTRLTVL.

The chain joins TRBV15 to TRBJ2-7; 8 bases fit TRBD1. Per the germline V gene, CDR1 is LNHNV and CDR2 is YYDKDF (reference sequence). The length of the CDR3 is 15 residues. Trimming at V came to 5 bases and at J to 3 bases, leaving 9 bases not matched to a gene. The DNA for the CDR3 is TGTGCCACCAGCCGGCCGAAGGACAGGGTCTACGAGCAGTACTTC. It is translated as CATSRPKDRVYEQYF.

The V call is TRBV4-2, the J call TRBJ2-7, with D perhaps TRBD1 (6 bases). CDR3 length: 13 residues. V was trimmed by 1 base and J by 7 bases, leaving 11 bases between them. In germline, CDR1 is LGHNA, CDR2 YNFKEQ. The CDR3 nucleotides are TGTGCCAGCAGCCAAGTAACAGGGAGAGAGCAGTACGTC. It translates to CASSQVTGREQYV.